This T cell receptor (beta chain) was recorded in a study of CD4 T cells in relation to SARS-CoV-2 and coronaviruses. Study information: After roughly 11 days of antigen culture, PBMC TCR beta CDR3s were sequenced. Crossreactive spike epitopes shared across donors were mapped to their HLA restriction.

Clones were sequenced by immunoSEQ multiplex PCR, and TCRdb holds only the in-frame ones, with some missing. Of approximately 20,000 clones detected, under 85% appear once; the ten largest clones hold roughly 30%. The unexposed donors gave CD4+ T cells in about 2010-2019, prior to COVID-19. After about 11 days of culture, CD4+ T cells were isolated. Testing used SARS-CoV-2 S/N and four cold-coronavirus spikes on unexposed-donor CD4+ T cells, cells permitting. On days 3 and 7, cultures got half fresh IL-2 medium. Concerning this clone: Its antigen remains unknown.

CDR3 size: 14 residues. V gave up 4 bases and J gave up 5 bases, with 15 bases separating them. V gene TRBV5-3 combines with J gene TRBJ1-2; a possible D gene is TRBD1 (5 bases). TRBV5-3 has ORF status, its function being uncertain. Sequenced sample: CD4+ T cells from PBMCs, cultured in vitro. This sequence was found in a human donor in good health. CDR3 in amino acids: CARSLGGCGYGYTF. DNA of the CDR3: TGTGCCAGAAGCCTGGGGGGGTGCGGGTATGGCTACACCTTC.